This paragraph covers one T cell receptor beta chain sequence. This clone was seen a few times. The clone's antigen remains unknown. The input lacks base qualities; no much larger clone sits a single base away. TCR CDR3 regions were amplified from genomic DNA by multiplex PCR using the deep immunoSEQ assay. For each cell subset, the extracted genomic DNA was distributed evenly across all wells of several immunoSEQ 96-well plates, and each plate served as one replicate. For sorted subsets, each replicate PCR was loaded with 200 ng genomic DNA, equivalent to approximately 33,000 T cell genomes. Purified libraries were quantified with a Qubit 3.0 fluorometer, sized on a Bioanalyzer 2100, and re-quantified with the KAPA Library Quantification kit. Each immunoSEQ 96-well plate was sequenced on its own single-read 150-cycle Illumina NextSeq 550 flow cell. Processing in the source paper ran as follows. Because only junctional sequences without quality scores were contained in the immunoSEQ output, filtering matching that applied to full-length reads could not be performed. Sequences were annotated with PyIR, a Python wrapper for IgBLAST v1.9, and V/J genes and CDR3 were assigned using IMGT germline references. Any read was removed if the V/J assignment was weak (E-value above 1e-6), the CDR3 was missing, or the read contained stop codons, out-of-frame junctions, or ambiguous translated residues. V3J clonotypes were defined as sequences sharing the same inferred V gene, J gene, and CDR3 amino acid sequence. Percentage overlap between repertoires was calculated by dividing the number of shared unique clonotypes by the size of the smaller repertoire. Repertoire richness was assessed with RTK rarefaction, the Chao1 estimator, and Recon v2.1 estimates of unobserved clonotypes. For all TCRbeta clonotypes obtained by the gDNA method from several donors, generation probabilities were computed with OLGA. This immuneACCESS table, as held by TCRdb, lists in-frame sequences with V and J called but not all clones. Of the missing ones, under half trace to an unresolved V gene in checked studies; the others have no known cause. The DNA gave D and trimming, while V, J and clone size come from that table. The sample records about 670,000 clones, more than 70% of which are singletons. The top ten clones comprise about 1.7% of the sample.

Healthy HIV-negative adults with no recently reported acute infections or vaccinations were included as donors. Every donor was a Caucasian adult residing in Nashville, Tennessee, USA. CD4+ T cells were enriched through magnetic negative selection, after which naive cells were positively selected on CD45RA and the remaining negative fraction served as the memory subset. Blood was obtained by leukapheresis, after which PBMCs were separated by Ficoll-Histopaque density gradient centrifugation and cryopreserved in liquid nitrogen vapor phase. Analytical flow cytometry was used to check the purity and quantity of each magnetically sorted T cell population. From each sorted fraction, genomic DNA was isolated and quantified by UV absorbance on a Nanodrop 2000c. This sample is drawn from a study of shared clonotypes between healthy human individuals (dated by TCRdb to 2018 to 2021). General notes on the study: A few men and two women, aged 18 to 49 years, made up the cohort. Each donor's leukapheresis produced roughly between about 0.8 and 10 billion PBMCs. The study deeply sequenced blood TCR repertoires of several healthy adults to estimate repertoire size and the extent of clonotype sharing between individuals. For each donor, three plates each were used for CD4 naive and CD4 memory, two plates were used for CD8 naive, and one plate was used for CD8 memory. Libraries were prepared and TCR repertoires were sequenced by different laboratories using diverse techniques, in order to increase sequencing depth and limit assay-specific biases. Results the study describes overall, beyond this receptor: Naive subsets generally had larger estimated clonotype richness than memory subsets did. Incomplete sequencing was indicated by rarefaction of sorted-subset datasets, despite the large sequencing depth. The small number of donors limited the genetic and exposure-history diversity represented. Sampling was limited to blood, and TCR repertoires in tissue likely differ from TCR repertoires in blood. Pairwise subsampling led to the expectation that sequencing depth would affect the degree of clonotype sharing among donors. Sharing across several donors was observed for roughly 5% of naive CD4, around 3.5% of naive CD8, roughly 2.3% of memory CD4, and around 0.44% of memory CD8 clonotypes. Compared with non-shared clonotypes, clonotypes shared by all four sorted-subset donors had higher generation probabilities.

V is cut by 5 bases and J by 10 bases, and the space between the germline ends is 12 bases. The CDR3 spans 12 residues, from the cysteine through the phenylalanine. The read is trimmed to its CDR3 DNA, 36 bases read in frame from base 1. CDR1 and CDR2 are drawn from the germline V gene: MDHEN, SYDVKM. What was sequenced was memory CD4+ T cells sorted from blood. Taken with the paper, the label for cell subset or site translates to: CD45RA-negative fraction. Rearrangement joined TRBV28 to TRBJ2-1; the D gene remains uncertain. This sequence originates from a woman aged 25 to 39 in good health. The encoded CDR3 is CASSDPALEQFF. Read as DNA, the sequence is TGTGCCAGCAGTGATCCCGCGTTGGAGCAGTTCTTC.